The next 3 T cell receptor beta chains were all read from a single sample in a study of T cell changes during pregnancy in multiple sclerosis. TCRdb keeps only in-frame clones here, not all; method: immunoSEQ multiplex PCR. The sample has 100,000 or so clones, under 95% seen once. Sequenced here: peripheral blood, sampled after pregnancy. These receptors all stem from a female donor with multiple sclerosis, enrolled in a pregnancy study.

J is TRBJ2-1 and V is TRBV14, with no clear D. Per the germline V gene, CDR1 is SGHDN and CDR2 is FVKESK. The V end lost 0 bases, the J end lost 15 bases, and 15 bases lay between the germline ends. The CDR3 spans 13 residues. Written as DNA, the CDR3 is TGTGCCAGCAGCCAAGATTCTGGCAGCCCAGGGTTCTTC. Translating it yields CASSQDSGSPGFF.

The rearrangement uses TRBV7-9 and TRBJ2-1; D possibly corresponds to TRBD1 (5 bases). V lost 4 bases to trimming and J lost 4 bases, with 11 bases between them. This CDR3 spans 14 amino acids. CDR1 is SEHNR and CDR2 is FQNEAQ in the germline V gene (reference sequence). DNA for the CDR3: TGTGCCAGCAGCTCCCCAGGGTCTTACAATGAGCAGTTCTTC. Translation gives CASSSPGSYNEQFF.

CDR3 sequence (DNA): TGTGCCAGAAGCTTCAGACCGAGACATAACTATGGCTACACCTTC. As protein: CARSFRPRHNYGYTF. The rearrangement joins TRBV5-3 to TRBJ1-2, with D unresolved. TRBV5-3 is classed as an ORF, of uncertain function. V lost 2 bases and J 1 base, leaving 12 bases between the germline ends. The CDR3 is made up of 15 amino acids.